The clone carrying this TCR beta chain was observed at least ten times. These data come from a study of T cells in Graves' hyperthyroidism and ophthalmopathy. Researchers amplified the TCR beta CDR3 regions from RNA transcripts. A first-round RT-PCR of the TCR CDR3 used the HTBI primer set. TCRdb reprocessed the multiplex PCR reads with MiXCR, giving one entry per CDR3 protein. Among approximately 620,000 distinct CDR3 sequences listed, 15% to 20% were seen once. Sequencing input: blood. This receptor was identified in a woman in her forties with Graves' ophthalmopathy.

The CDR3 spells CASSGQGGTDTQYF. CDR3 coding DNA: TGTGCCAGCAGCGGACAGGGGGGCACAGATACGCAGTATTTT. The chain links TRBV2 to TRBJ2-3, with 10 positions matching TRBD1. Trimming removed 6 bases from V and 1 base from J; junction bases left unmatched: 1. This CDR3 spans 14 amino acids. The germline gives CDR1 SNHLY, CDR2 FYNNEI.